The 2 T cell receptor beta chains reported below all come from one sample, sequenced in a study of blood T cell repertoires in COVID-19. TCRdb's copy holds only in-frame clones and misses some; the assay was immunoSEQ multiplex PCR. Counted here are about 82,000 clones, approximately 82% occurring once; the ten biggest clones make up approximately 15%. The sample was peripheral blood. The source of these receptors is a woman aged 60-75 years with acute or convalescent COVID-19.

V and J are TRBV19 and TRBJ1-1; D is undetermined. Trimming took 1 base from V and 8 from J, leaving 17 bases between them. This CDR3 spans 15 amino acids. The V gene's germline CDR1 is LNHDA and CDR2 SQIVND (reference sequence). DNA for the CDR3: TGTGCCAGTAGTATAGGGGCCGTGTCAGGCTCCGAAGCTTTCTTT. It codes for CASSIGAVSGSEAFF.

The chain has TRBV7-2 and TRBJ1-5; 9 bases agree with TRBD1. This CDR3 has 14 residues. V dropped 3 bases and J dropped 6; count of bases not matched to a gene: 3. Looked up from germline, CDR1 is SGHTA and CDR2 is FQGNSA. The CDR3 DNA sequence: TGTGCCAGCAGCTTGGACAGGGGAGGTCAGCCCCAGCATTTT. Its protein product is CASSLDRGGQPQHF.